This TCR beta chain came from a study of cytomegalovirus exposure and HLA in healthy donors. Study details: As an earlier analysis found, roughly 180 million T cells yielded over 95 million unique TCR beta sequences. Overall study results and limits: About 87% or about 30% of the time was how often most TCR beta V segments were productive, according to an earlier analysis.

Concerning this clone itself: Its specificity is not known.

This CDR3 region has 18 residues. The primer mix had 60 Vbeta and 13 Jbeta primers. Sequenced by immunoSEQ multiplex PCR; TCRdb stores in-frame clones only, minus some. The data contain about 160,000 clones, roughly three quarters of them singletons. The TCR was taken from a man aged 18 to 35 in good health and CMV-seropositive. The chain has TRBV7-5 and TRBJ1-2; TRBD1 is the table's D call, not checked against the DNA. TRBV7-5 is assigned pseudogene status. Sequenced material: PBMCs. The CDR3 bases are TGTGCCAGAACCCCGATAGGGGAAGGAGAAGTAACCCGGCGGGGCTACACCTTC. Encoded protein: CARTPIGEGEVTRRGYTF.